The T cell receptor beta chain under discussion was sequenced for a study of CD8+CD57+ T cells in acquired aplastic anemia. About the study: Sorted CD4+ and CD8+ cells yielded DNA averaging around 3 ug. Study outcomes and limitations: CD8+ Simpson's diversity in patients was not significantly different from that in controls. Overlapping CD8+ CDR3 repertoires of patients and controls contained under 35 shared sequences.

A word on this clonotype: Its antigen remains unknown. Mismatch with germline at one junction end may stem from a read error.

Investigators profiled TCR beta VDJ and CDR3 from genomic DNA template. TCRdb reanalysed the reads using MiXCR and keeps one entry per CDR3 protein. This table holds some 410,000 distinct CDR3 sequences, under 80% found once. There are 13 residues in the CDR3. Germline V CDR1 and CDR2: SGHTA, FQGNSA. The J gene is TRBJ2-3, the V gene TRBV7-2; weak D call: TRBD2 (5 bases). The clonotype was recovered from a human donor in good health, serving as a control. The sequencing sample was made of sorted CD4+, CD8+, or CD8+CD57+ T cells (not recorded which) from PBMCs. The chain's CDR3 is CASSRPSSGTEYF. The DNA for the CDR3 is TGTGCCAGCAGCCGACCGAGCAGCGGTACGGAGTATTTT.